A selection of T cell receptor beta chains follows, all from one sample in a study of lymphopenia after photon versus proton radiotherapy. The method was immunoSEQ multiplex PCR; TCRdb's version includes in-frame clones alone and lacks a portion of them. The data show 2,100 or so clones, just over 75% seen once. The sample here was peripheral blood, taken from a patient treated with photon-based radiotherapy. The source is a man of 80 years or more with cholangiocarcinoma. Both conserved end residues are part of each CDR3. Fields, in order: clone size, D gene, V gene, J gene, CDR3 DNA, CDR3 protein. A D gene is named only where the DNA matches it firmly. Some rows mark clone size as missing; the rest say once, few, many or name a class of expanded clone.

>-|-|TRBV4-1|TRBJ1-1
TGCGCCAGCAGCCAAGAATTTCCCAGCAGTCGTGAAGCTTTCTTT
CASSQEFPSSREAFF
>once|-|TRBV11-2|TRBJ1-1
TGTGCCAGCAGCTTAGTGGCGGGATATGGAGGGGCTTTCTTT
CASSLVAGYGGAFF
>-|-|TRBV19|TRBJ2-7
TGTGCCAGTAGTATAGGGACAGCCTACGAGCAGTACTTC
CASSIGTAYEQYF
>-|-|TRBV5-1|TRBJ2-3
TGCGCCAGCAGCTTGGCCAATCCAGGGACAGATACGCAGTATTTT
CASSLANPGTDTQYF
>-|-|TRBV15|TRBJ2-5
TGTGCCACCAGCAAGGAGACGGCCCACGGAGAGACCCAGTACTTC
CATSKETAHGETQYF
>-|TRBD2|TRBV5-4|TRBJ2-5
TGTGCCAGCAGTGCCGGACTAGCGGGGGGTGAAGAGACCCAGTACTTC
CASSAGLAGGEETQYF
>few|-|TRBV30|TRBJ1-5
TGTGCCTGGAGTGTTTCGGGGAATCAGCCCCAGCATTTT
CAWSVSGNQPQHF
>-|-|TRBV2|TRBJ2-3
TGTGCCAGCCGGGCCGGATACACAGATACGCAGTATTTT
CASRAGYTDTQYF
>-|TRBD1|TRBV5-1|TRBJ1-4
TGCGCCAGCAGCTTGGCCCAGGGGGTGAGGGAAAAACTGTTTTTT
CASSLAQGVREKLFF
>-|TRBD2|TRBV5-6|TRBJ2-1
TGTGCCAGCAGCTTCGGGACTAGCGGGGGGGCTGAGCAGTTCTTC
CASSFGTSGGAEQFF
>large|-|TRBV28|TRBJ2-1
TGTGCCAGCAGCCCGTCCGGGACCCTCAATGAGCAGTTCTTC
CASSPSGTLNEQFF
>-|-|TRBV2|TRBJ1-2
TGTGCCAGCAGTGGAGGGGATGAAGGCTATGGCTACACCTTC
CASSGGDEGYGYTF
>-|-|TRBV28|TRBJ2-1
TGTGCCAGCAGGGCCTGGCGGGGGCCTCACAATGAGCAGTTCTTC
CASRAWRGPHNEQFF
>-|TRBD2|TRBV7-2|TRBJ2-1
TGTGCCAGCAGCTTAAGCGGGGGGCACTACAATGAGCAGTTCTTC
CASSLSGGHYNEQFF
>-|TRBD2|TRBV6-1|TRBJ2-7
TGTGCCAGCAGTGCTCGGGAGGCTTACGAGCAGTACTTC
CASSAREAYEQYF
>few|-|TRBV6-6|TRBJ2-3
TGTGCCAGCAGCCCGTGGGGGGCAGGGACAGATACGCAGTATTTT
CASSPWGAGTDTQYF
>-|-|TRBV19|TRBJ1-1
TGTGCCAGTAAAGAACAGTACGATGAAGCTTTCTTT
CASKEQYDEAFF
>-|TRBD2|TRBV11-3|TRBJ2-5
TGTGCCAGCAGCTTAGGTCCCCCCTCCAGCGGGGGGGCGAAAGAGACCCAGTACTTC
CASSLGPPSSGGAKETQYF
>-|-|TRBV4-2|TRBJ1-5
TGTGCCAGCAGCCAAGAGGCCGGACTTAGCAATCAGCCCCAGCATTTT
CASSQEAGLSNQPQHF
>-|-|TRBV29-1|TRBJ2-2
TGCAGCGCGGTTCCGGGTCCGGATAACACCGGGGAGCTGTTTTTT
CSAVPGPDNTGELFF
>-|-|TRBV28|TRBJ2-7
TGTGCCAGCACGAACGGGGCCTCTTCCACCTACGAGCAGTACTTC
CASTNGASSTYEQYF
>-|TRBD1|TRBV18|TRBJ1-3
TGTGCCAGCTCACCGACAGGGGCAACTGGAAACACCATATATTTT
CASSPTGATGNTIYF
>-|-|TRBV7-6|TRBJ2-5
TGTGCCAGCAGCAAACGGGTGGGCGAGACCCAGTACTTC
CASSKRVGETQYF
>-|-|TRBV20-1|TRBJ2-5
TGCAGTGCTAGGTTCCTTGAGACCCAGTACTTC
CSARFLETQYF
>-|-|TRBV10-3|TRBJ2-7
TGTGCCACCCTCAGGTTGGAAGTCTCAAACGAGCAGTACTTC
CATLRLEVSNEQYF
>large|-|TRBV7-3|TRBJ2-5
TGTGCCAGCAGCGAAATTCCGCAGGGGTTACAAGAGACCCAGTACTTC
CASSEIPQGLQETQYF
>-|TRBD2|TRBV28|TRBJ2-3
TGTGCCAGCAGTTTATTGGTACTAGCGGGAGATACGCAGTATTTT
CASSLLVLAGDTQYF
>-|-|TRBV2|TRBJ1-1
TGTGCCAGCACCCAACCCCAGGGTTCCTACACTGAAGCTTTCTTT
CASTQPQGSYTEAFF
>large|-|TRBV27|TRBJ1-3
TGTGCCAGCAGTTTAGGGTCCCCGGGAGCTGGAAACACCATATATTTT
CASSLGSPGAGNTIYF
>-|-|TRBV29-1|TRBJ1-1
TGCAGCGTTGTAGCGTCCGGCGACACTGAAGCTTTCTTT
CSVVASGDTEAFF
>once|-|TRBV5-1|TRBJ2-3
TGCGCCAGCAGCGGACGGGGGCCCTCCACAGATACGCAGTATTTT
CASSGRGPSTDTQYF
>-|TRBD1|TRBV19|TRBJ1-4
TGTGCCAGTAGTATTGGAGGAGACAGGGCCCGAAAACTGTTTTTT
CASSIGGDRARKLFF
>-|-|TRBV5-1|TRBJ1-1
TGCGCCAGCAGCTTGACAGGTGACACTGAAGCTTTCTTT
CASSLTGDTEAFF
>-|TRBD1|TRBV6-1|TRBJ2-1
TGTGCCAGCAGTGAAATTTGGCAGGGGGCCCCCTACAATGAGCAGTTCTTC
CASSEIWQGAPYNEQFF